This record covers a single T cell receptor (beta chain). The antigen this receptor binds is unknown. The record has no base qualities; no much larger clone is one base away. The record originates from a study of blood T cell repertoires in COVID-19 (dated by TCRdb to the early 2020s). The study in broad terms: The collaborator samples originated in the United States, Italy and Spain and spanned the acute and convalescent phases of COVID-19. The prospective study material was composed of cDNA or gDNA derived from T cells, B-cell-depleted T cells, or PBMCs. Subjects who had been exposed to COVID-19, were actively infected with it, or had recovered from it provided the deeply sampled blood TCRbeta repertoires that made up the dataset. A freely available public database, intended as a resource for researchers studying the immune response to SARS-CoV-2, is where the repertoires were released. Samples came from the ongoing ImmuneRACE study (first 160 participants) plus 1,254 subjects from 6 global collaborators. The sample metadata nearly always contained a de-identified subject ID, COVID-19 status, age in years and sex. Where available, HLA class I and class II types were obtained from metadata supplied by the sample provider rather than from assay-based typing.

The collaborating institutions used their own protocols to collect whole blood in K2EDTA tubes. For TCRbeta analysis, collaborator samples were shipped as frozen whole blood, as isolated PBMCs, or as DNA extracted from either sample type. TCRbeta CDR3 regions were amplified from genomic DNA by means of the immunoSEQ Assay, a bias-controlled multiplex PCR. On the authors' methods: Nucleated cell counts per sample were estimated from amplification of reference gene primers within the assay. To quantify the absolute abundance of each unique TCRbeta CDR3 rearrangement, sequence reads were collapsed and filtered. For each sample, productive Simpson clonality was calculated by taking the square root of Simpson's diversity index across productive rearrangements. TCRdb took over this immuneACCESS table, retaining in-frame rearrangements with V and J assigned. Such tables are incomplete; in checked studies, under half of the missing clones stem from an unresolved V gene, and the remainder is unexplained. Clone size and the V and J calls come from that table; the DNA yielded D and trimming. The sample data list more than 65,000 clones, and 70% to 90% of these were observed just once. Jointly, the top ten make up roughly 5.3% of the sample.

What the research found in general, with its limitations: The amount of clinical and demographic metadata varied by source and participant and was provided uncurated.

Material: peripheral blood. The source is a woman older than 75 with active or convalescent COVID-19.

The DNA is TGTGCCAGCAGCACGGGACTAGAGGCGTCCCAGTACTTC. The encoded protein is CASSTGLEASQYF. The chain couples TRBV11-2 to TRBJ2-5, with TRBD2 identical over 8 junction bases. From cysteine to phenylalanine, the CDR3 is 13 amino acids long. The sequence is cut down to CDR3 DNA, 39 bases in frame from base 1. The V end gives up 5 bases and the J end 9 bases, leaving 8 bases in the junction not matched to a gene. In the germline V gene, CDR1 corresponds to SGHAT and CDR2 to FQNNGV.